This T cell receptor beta chain was profiled in a study of cytomegalovirus exposure and HLA in healthy donors. Primers: 60 Vbeta forward and 13 Jbeta reverse. The table came from immunoSEQ multiplex PCR; TCRdb's copy has only in-frame clones and leaves some out. Here the sample spans about 120,000 clones, around three quarters being singletons. The CDR3 has 14 amino acids. From germline, CDR1 is SGHNT and CDR2 YYREEE (reference sequence). V was cut by 1 base and J by 3 bases, with 10 bases left in between. A word on this clone: Its antigen is unidentified.

Study results and limitations: TCR beta V- and J-gene trimming, according to a later analysis, was linked to a missense DCLRE1C variant. Later analysis placed DRB1 highest and HLA-C lowest in TCR association rates, which differed by HLA locus. The authors listed about 170 TCR beta chains as cytomegalovirus-associated.

Healthy donors of bone marrow made up the group. V gene TRBV5-4 combines with J gene TRBJ1-1, with a weak D call TRBD1 (5 bases). This TCR came from a man aged 45-65 years in good health and CMV-seropositive. The sample comprised PBMCs. The CDR3 is CASSLWGVDTEAFF. The CDR3 DNA sequence: TGTGCCAGCAGCTTGTGGGGGGTGGACACTGAAGCTTTCTTT.